Detailed here is one T cell receptor beta chain. What it binds is unknown. It was with a sample-barcoded 5' primer and a J-beta primer mix that a second PCR of roughly 7 to 12 cycles was run. Each cDNA molecule was tagged by a template-switch adaptor that had 12 random nucleotides. A minimum of 2.5 million CDR3-containing paired-end reads was obtained for each sample. TCRdb itself ran the 5' RACE reads through MiXCR, one entry per CDR3 protein. The sample gives 600,000 to 850,000 distinct CDR3 sequences, more than 40% of which show up once; approximately 22% is in the top ten. This CDR3 comprises 15 residues. Germline V gene sequence: CDR1 MNHNS, CDR2 SASEGT. The ends were cut back, 5 bases at V and 2 bases at J, with 15 bases in the middle. This sample was taken from a study of blood T cells in healthy people across ages. Study-level results: Older age coincided with a roughly linear decline in TCR beta diversity per million T cells. CMV infection status of these donors was not known.

V gene TRBV6-1 combines with J gene TRBJ1-2; TRBD1 is a possible D gene (5 bases). The sample was blood. The sequence was obtained from a woman aged 55-69 years in good health. The CDR3 bases are TGTGCCAGCAGTCTCGATGGGGCCGGCAACTATGGCTACACCTTC. Encoded protein: CASSLDGAGNYGYTF.